This is a list of T cell receptor beta chains from one sample in a study of T-cell reconstitution after alpha-beta-depleted transplantation in children. TCRdb called the PCR reads again in MiXCR, with one record for every CDR3 protein. The top ten hold about 9.3% of the sample, which has about 300,000 distinct CDR3 sequences, roughly 7.8% seen once. Sequenced here: peripheral blood, sampled 360 days after TCRalphabeta/CD19-depleted stem cell transplant. All receptors come from a female patient between 2 and 15 years old who had a stem cell transplant for Fanconi anemia, so the T cells may come from the graft donor. CDR3s include the opening cysteine and the closing phenylalanine or tryptophan. D genes are given only for firm matches. Rows may omit the clone size; those that give it use once, few, many or a size class.

>TRBJ2-1|many|.|TRBV20-1
CSARDPPGEQFF
TGCAGTGCTAGAGATCCCCCCGGGGAGCAGTTCTTC
>TRBJ1-5|.|.|TRBV7-8
CASSLKFETGSNQPQHF
TGTGCCAGCAGCTTAAAGTTCGAAACGGGTAGCAATCAGCCCCAGCATTTT
>TRBJ1-3|many|.|TRBV20-1
CSAGDRDRNTIYF
TGCAGTGCCGGGGACCGGGACAGAAACACCATATATTTT
>TRBJ2-5|few|TRBD1|TRBV28
CASSRDRGKETQYF
TGTGCCAGCAGTCGTGACAGGGGCAAAGAGACCCAGTACTTC
>TRBJ2-3|many|.|TRBV28
CASSFSGLASTDTQYF
TGTGCCAGCAGTTTTTCGGGACTGGCTAGCACAGATACGCAGTATTTT
>TRBJ2-3|.|TRBD2|TRBV12-5
CASGLFWGQAAGGPTDTQYF
TGTGCTAGTGGTTTGTTTTGGGGGCAAGCGGCGGGAGGGCCCACAGATACGCAGTATTTT
>TRBJ2-2|many|.|TRBV7-3
CASSLSLGTGELFF
TGTGCCAGCAGCTTATCCCTGGGCACCGGGGAGCTGTTTTTT
>TRBJ1-2|many|TRBD1|TRBV27
CASSRTGPNYGYTF
TGTGCCAGCAGCCGGACAGGCCCTAACTATGGCTACACCTTC
>TRBJ1-5|.|.|TRBV7-9
CASSFDHPQPQHF
TGTGCCAGCAGCTTCGACCATCCCCAGCCCCAGCATTTT
>TRBJ2-3|many|.|TRBV7-3
CASSSQSTDTQYF
TGTGCCAGCAGCTCCCAGTCCACAGATACGCAGTATTTT
>TRBJ2-1|.|TRBD2|TRBV7-9
CASSLFGGGNNEQFF
TGTGCCAGCAGCTTATTTGGCGGGGGGAACAATGAGCAGTTCTTC
>TRBJ2-2|.|.|TRBV5-1
CASSYYDRPNTGELFF
TGCGCCAGCAGTTACTACGACAGGCCCAACACCGGGGAGCTGTTTTTT
>TRBJ2-5|many|.|TRBV29-1
CSVAGLFRETQYF
TGCAGCGTTGCCGGACTCTTTCGGGAGACCCAGTACTTC
>TRBJ2-3|few|TRBD2|TRBV7-8
CASSPASPSGSTDTQYF
TGTGCCAGCAGCCCAGCCTCCCCTAGCGGTTCCACAGATACGCAGTATTTT
>TRBJ2-1|many|TRBD2|TRBV14
CASSQSGTSGVNEQFF
TGTGCCAGCAGCCAAAGCGGGACTAGCGGGGTGAATGAGCAGTTCTTC
>TRBJ2-1|many|.|TRBV5-1
CASSLQGNLYNEQFF
TGCGCCAGCAGCTTGCAGGGGAACCTCTACAATGAGCAGTTCTTC
>TRBJ2-7|few|.|TRBV3-1
CASSQSWSSYEQYF
TGTGCCAGCAGCCAGAGCTGGAGCTCCTACGAGCAGTACTTC
>TRBJ2-2|few|.|TRBV28
CASTVFRALGVGELFF
TGTGCCAGCACGGTCTTCCGGGCGCTAGGAGTCGGGGAGCTGTTTTTT
>TRBJ2-7|many|TRBD2|TRBV28
CASSLGDYYEQYF
TGTGCCAGCAGTTTAGGGGACTACTACGAGCAGTACTTC
>TRBJ1-1|.|.|TRBV6-1
CASNGGGPNTEAFF
TGTGCCAGCAACGGGGGGGGACCGAACACTGAAGCTTTCTTT
>TRBJ2-7|.|TRBD1|TRBV6-2/TRBV6-3
CASSYSRTGVEQYF
TGTGCCAGCAGTTACTCACGGACAGGGGTCGAGCAGTACTTC
>TRBJ1-5|.|.|TRBV7-2
CASSRRGPPQHF
TGTGCCAGCAGTCGAAGGGGACCGCCCCAGCATTTT
>TRBJ2-5|many|TRBD1|TRBV29-1
CSVSTGGAGETQYF
TGCAGCGTTTCTACAGGGGGCGCAGGAGAGACCCAGTACTTC
>TRBJ2-7|few|TRBD1|TRBV6-1
CASKRGTGIYEQYF
TGTGCCAGCAAACGCGGGACAGGGATCTACGAGCAGTACTTC
>TRBJ2-3|many|.|TRBV12-3/TRBV12-4
CASSSFDRRSTDTQYF
TGTGCCAGCAGTTCCTTCGACAGGCGATCCACAGATACGCAGTATTTT
>TRBJ1-5|many|.|TRBV27
CASSLQGTNQPQHF
TGTGCCAGCAGTTTACAGGGAACCAATCAGCCCCAGCATTTT
>TRBJ2-3|few|.|TRBV4-2
CASSQDAGRTVPDTQYF
TGTGCCAGCAGCCAAGATGCGGGTCGAACCGTCCCAGATACGCAGTATTTT
>TRBJ1-6|many|.|TRBV4-1
CASSPGRAYNSPLHF
TGCGCCAGCAGCCCAGGACGGGCATATAATTCACCCCTCCACTTT
>TRBJ2-2|few|.|TRBV2
CASSDIGAGTGELFF
TGTGCCAGCAGTGATATAGGGGCTGGCACCGGGGAGCTGTTTTTT